A selection of T cell receptor beta chains follows, all from one sample in a study of cytomegalovirus exposure and HLA in healthy donors. Here immunoSEQ multiplex PCR was the method, and the copy in TCRdb shows in-frame clones only, minus some. The sample holds roughly 130,000 clones, 80% to 85% seen once. Sequencing was performed on PBMCs. The source is a human donor in good health. The CDR3 runs from the conserved cysteine through the conserved F or W. D genes are given only for firm matches. Clone size, where shown, is once, few, many, or a class for clones that have expanded.

TRBJ2-5	NA	TRBD2	TRBV9	TGTGCCAGCAGGCCGGGACTAGCAAGTGAGACCCAGTACTTC	CASRPGLASETQYF
TRBJ1-5	NA	TRBD1	TRBV5-8	TGTGCCAGCAGCTTGTGGGGACAGGAAGGGAATCAGCCCCAGCATTTT	CASSLWGQEGNQPQHF
TRBJ1-2	NA	NA	TRBV4-2	TGTGCCAGCAGCCAAGATCTTGAGGGAGACTATGGCTACACCTTC	CASSQDLEGDYGYTF
TRBJ2-7	NA	NA	TRBV7-6	TGTGCCAGCAGCGTATATCAGGCCGGACTACCCTACGAGCAGTACTTC	CASSVYQAGLPYEQYF
TRBJ1-5	NA	TRBD1	TRBV19	TGTGCCAGTGGGACAGGGGGACAGGGTATAAATCAGCCCCAGCATTTT	CASGTGGQGINQPQHF
TRBJ2-1	NA	TRBD2	TRBV28	TGTGCCAGCAGTTTACCCGGGACTAGCGGACCCTACAATGAGCAGTTCTTC	CASSLPGTSGPYNEQFF
TRBJ2-7	NA	TRBD2	TRBV29-1	TGCAGCGTTGTGGGACTAGCGGGGGGGACGGAGGAGCAGTACTTC	CSVVGLAGGTEEQYF
TRBJ2-5	once	TRBD2	TRBV6-6	TGTGCCAGCAGTTACATGAGCGGGGGCCAAGAGACCCAGTACTTC	CASSYMSGGQETQYF
TRBJ2-1	few	TRBD2	TRBV7-6	TGTGCCAGCAGCTTCGGGGGGAGTCTAAACAATGAGCAGTTCTTC	CASSFGGSLNNEQFF
TRBJ1-4	NA	NA	TRBV5-1	TGCGCCAGCAGCTTGGGTCAGGGAGGGTCCGAAAAACTGTTTTTT	CASSLGQGGSEKLFF
TRBJ1-6	NA	NA	TRBV7-2	TGTGCCAGCAGCTTAGGCAGGGCAGGGGATTATAGTTCACCCCTCCACTTT	CASSLGRAGDYSSPLHF
TRBJ1-4	NA	TRBD1	TRBV13	TGTGCCAGCAGCGACAGGGCAAATGAAAAACTGTTTTTT	CASSDRANEKLFF
TRBJ2-7	NA	NA	TRBV5-4	TGTGCCAGCAGTAATTCCTACGAGCAGTACTTC	CASSNSYEQYF
TRBJ1-1	NA	NA	TRBV19	TGTGCCAGTAGTATAGACCAGACAGATAACACTGAAGCTTTCTTT	CASSIDQTDNTEAFF
TRBJ2-4	NA	TRBD2	TRBV7-2	TGTGCCAGCAGCTTAGAAAGGACTAGCGGGGGGCTAGCCAAAAACATTCAGTACTTC	CASSLERTSGGLAKNIQYF
TRBJ1-4	NA	NA	TRBV6-5	TGTGCCAGCAGTTCCTTGGGAAGGCCAAGGGGGGAAAAACTGTTTTTT	CASSSLGRPRGEKLFF
TRBJ1-2	NA	NA	TRBV9	TGTGCCAGCAGCTTGGACGGGAACCTGGGCTACACCTTC	CASSLDGNLGYTF
TRBJ2-2	NA	NA	TRBV4-2	TGTGCCAGCAGCCAAGTACAGGAGTACGGGGAGCTGTTTTTT	CASSQVQEYGELFF
TRBJ1-5	NA	NA	TRBV5-1	TGCGCCAGCAGCTTGGGGGGCCAGCCCGATCAGCCCCAGCATTTT	CASSLGGQPDQPQHF
TRBJ2-2	NA	NA	TRBV5-1	TGCGCCAGCAGCTTGGCCACAGGAGTTTCCGGGGAGCTGTTTTTT	CASSLATGVSGELFF
TRBJ2-7	NA	TRBD2	TRBV18	TGTGCCAGCTCCCGGAGACTAGCGGGGACCTACGAGCAGTACTTC	CASSRRLAGTYEQYF
TRBJ2-7	once	TRBD1	TRBV5-6	TGTGCCAGCAGTCCCGGGACAGGGGCCTCCTACGAGCAGTACTTC	CASSPGTGASYEQYF
TRBJ2-7	NA	TRBD1	TRBV19	TGTGCCAGTAGTCCCGGGACAGGTGGCGAGCAGTACTTC	CASSPGTGGEQYF
TRBJ1-2	NA	NA	TRBV7-9	TGTGCCAGCAGCTTAGGAGGGAGCTATGGCTACACCTTC	CASSLGGSYGYTF
TRBJ1-1	NA	NA	TRBV6-1	TGTGCCAGCAGTGGGGGCGGGGGTAATGCGTTTAGCACTGAAGCTTTCTTT	CASSGGGGNAFSTEAFF
TRBJ1-2	NA	NA	TRBV2	TGTGCCGCCCGGAGCGGGGGGGGTTATGGCTACACCTTC	CAARSGGGYGYTF